These 21 T cell receptor beta chains originate from one sample sequenced in a study of blood T cell repertoires in COVID-19 (dated by TCRdb to the early 2020s). Library generation was performed with the immunoSEQ multiplex PCR assay. In its TCRdb copy, this immuneACCESS table keeps in-frame sequences only and misses some clones. Where compared with another copy, unresolved V genes explain less than half of these, and the others have no known cause. The sample includes about 310,000 clones, with 87% observed a single time. The ten largest clones represent 1% of the sample. Sequenced material: peripheral blood. These receptors were obtained from a man over 45 with active or convalescent COVID-19.

V is TRBV28 and J is TRBJ1-5, with D unclear. The CDR3 sequence is 15 residues long. The V gene lost 7 bases and the J gene lost 3 bases, with 16 bases spanning the gap. The V gene's germline CDR1 is MDHEN and CDR2 SYDVKM. This chain's CDR3 is CASTIMPNLNQPQHF. The CDR3 bases are TGTGCCAGCACTATTATGCCCAACCTCAATCAGCCCCAGCATTTT.

The CDR3 bases are TGTGCCAGCAGTTTAGCCCTAACAGGGGACACTGAAGCTTTCTTT. It codes for CASSLALTGDTEAFF. The V call is TRBV27, the J call TRBJ1-1, with 7 bases matching TRBD1. The germline V gene has CDR1 MNHEY and CDR2 SMNVEV (reference sequence). This CDR3 has 15 residues. Losses at the gene ends were 2 bases for V and 3 bases for J; bases not matched to a gene: 6.

DNA for the CDR3: TGTGCCAGCAGCATGGGGAGCACCGGGGAGCTGTTTTTT. It translates to CASSMGSTGELFF. This chain links TRBV7-3 with TRBJ2-2, with D possibly matching TRBD2 (5 bases). Germline V gene data show CDR1 as SGHTA and CDR2 as FQGTGA. This CDR3 region has 13 residues. Trimming cost V 5 bases and J 4 bases, with 8 bases left between them.

CDR3 in DNA: TGTGCCAGCAGCCGCGGACAGAATGAAAAACTGTTTTTT. Translated: CASSRGQNEKLFF. The chain is built from TRBV11-2 and TRBJ1-4, with D tentatively TRBD1 (6 bases). Germline V lookup: CDR1 SGHAT, CDR2 FQNNGV. The length of the CDR3 is 13 residues. V dropped 5 bases and J dropped 5 bases, with 9 bases sitting between them.

This rearrangement joins TRBV6-5 to TRBJ2-1; D unclear. CDR1 MNHEY and CDR2 SVGAGI come from the germline V gene. The V end lost 6 bases, the J end lost 0 bases, and 6 bases lay between the germline ends. CDR3 length: 13 amino acids. The CDR3 region is CASRLDSYNEQFF. CDR3 sequence (DNA): TGTGCCAGCAGGCTAGACTCCTACAATGAGCAGTTCTTC.

The gene calls are TRBV9 and TRBJ2-1; 9 bases fit TRBD2. In germline, CDR1 is SGDLS, CDR2 YYNGEE. This CDR3 has 15 residues. The V gene end was trimmed by 3 bases and the J gene end by 4 bases; junction bases not matched to a gene: 5. CDR3 in DNA: TGTGCCAGCAGCGGCCCTAGCGGGAATTACAATGAGCAGTTCTTC. This translates into CASSGPSGNYNEQFF.

The V call is TRBV7-2, the J call TRBJ2-1; D is unclear. Germline CDR1 reads SGHTA; CDR2 reads FQGNSA. The CDR3 covers 16 residues. The ends were cut back, 2 bases at V and 0 bases at J, with 11 bases in the middle. The chain's CDR3 is CASSLNSGFSYNEQFF. DNA for the CDR3: TGTGCCAGCAGCTTAAATTCCGGTTTCTCCTACAATGAGCAGTTCTTC.

This sequence joins TRBV15 and TRBJ1-2, with D unclear. The CDR3 length is 13 residues. V dropped 5 bases and J dropped 0 bases, with 7 bases sitting between them. Germline CDR1 and CDR2: LNHNV and YYDKDF (reference sequence). CDR3 region: CATSQQTNYGYTF. CDR3 sequence (DNA): TGTGCCACCAGCCAACAAACTAACTATGGCTACACCTTC.

This CDR3 reads CAWSTSTGELFF. In nucleotides, the CDR3 is TGTGCCTGGAGTACCAGCACCGGGGAGCTGTTTTTT. This sequence joins TRBV30 and TRBJ2-2; D unclear. V lost 2 bases and J lost 4, with 5 bases in between. Germline V gene lookup returns CDR1 GTSNPN and CDR2 SVGIG (reference sequence). CDR3 length equals 12 residues.

This clone was found once. The CDR3 region has the DNA TGTGCCACCAGTGATTTGGGTGGGCAGACCCTAGCCAAAAACATTCAGTACTTC. Translated, it gives CATSDLGGQTLAKNIQYF. The genes are TRBV24-1 and TRBJ2-4; no clear D. The CDR3 contains 18 residues. V was clipped by 0 bases and J by 0 bases, with 14 bases between them. Germline CDR1 and CDR2: KGHDR and SFDVKD.

V usage is TRBV28 and J usage is TRBJ2-7; the D is unclear. This CDR3 comprises 11 residues. The V end was cut by 5 bases, the J end by 7 bases, with 9 bases between. CDR1 is MDHEN and CDR2 is SYDVKM in the germline V gene. The CDR3: CASSERWEQYF. The CDR3 region has the DNA TGTGCCAGCAGTGAGAGGTGGGAGCAGTACTTC. The full variable domain, rest sourced from reference TRBV28 and TRBJ2-7, is DVKVTQSSRYLVKRTGEKVFLECVQDMDHENMFWYRQDPGLGLRLIYFSYDVKMKEKGDIPEGYSVSREKKERFSLILESASTNQTSMYLCASSERWEQYFGPGTRLTVT.

The chain is built from TRBV5-4 and TRBJ2-1; a possible D gene is TRBD2 (6 bases). In germline, CDR1 is SGHNT, CDR2 YYREEE (reference sequence). The CDR3 has 16 amino acids. V was pared by 3 bases and J by 2 bases, with 15 bases between. CDR3 sequence: CASSSPGVGAYNEQFF. CDR3 coding DNA: TGTGCCAGCAGCTCCCCGGGGGTTGGCGCCTACAATGAGCAGTTCTTC.

The V gene is TRBV28, the J gene TRBJ1-5, with D possibly TRBD1 on 6 matching bases. The length of the CDR3 is 13 residues. Deletions cut 4 bases from V and 7 bases from J, with 11 bases between. Germline CDR1 and CDR2: MDHEN and SYDVKM. The CDR3 DNA reads TGTGCCAGCAGTTATGGCGGGGGCCAGCCCCAGCATTTT. It yields the protein CASSYGGGQPQHF.

The chain joins TRBV7-9 to TRBJ1-2; the match to TRBD1 covers 8 bases. CDR1 is SEHNR, CDR2 FQNEAQ, per germline (reference sequence). J was trimmed by 8 bases and V by 4 bases; bases with no gene match: 9. This CDR3 region has 14 residues. CDR3 region: CASSSRTGGRGYTF. The CDR3, as DNA: TGTGCCAGCAGCTCAAGAACAGGGGGGCGAGGCTACACCTTC.

V gene TRBV20-1 combines with J gene TRBJ2-5; no definite D call. The CDR3 runs to 11 residues. V lost 1 base and J 5 bases, leaving 5 bases between the germline ends. In germline, CDR1 is DFQATT, CDR2 SNEGSKA (reference sequence). CDR3 loop: CSARAGETQYF. Written as DNA, the CDR3 is TGCAGTGCTAGAGCCGGGGAGACCCAGTACTTC.

V is TRBV6-5 and J is TRBJ1-5; D is possibly TRBD1 (5 bases). The CDR3 loop spans 15 amino acids. The V and J ends lost 6 bases and 0 bases respectively, with 12 bases between them. Germline lookup yields CDR1 MNHEY and CDR2 SVGAGI. For the CDR3, the DNA is TGTGCCAGCAGGCTAAGGGGATATAGCAATCAGCCCCAGCATTTT. Its protein is CASRLRGYSNQPQHF.

The J gene is TRBJ1-5, the V gene TRBV6-6; tentatively, D is TRBD1 (6 bases). Germline CDR1 and CDR2: MNHNY and SVGAGI (reference sequence). Trimming pared 8 bases from V and 5 bases from J, leaving 13 bases between. The CDR3 has 13 residues. The CDR3 region has the DNA TGTGCCAGCCAACAGGGCTCCCATCAGCCCCAGCATTTT. Its translation is CASQQGSHQPQHF.

Details on this clone: The missing conserved phenylalanine or tryptophan at the end of this CDR3 makes a read error likely. The DNA is left out, because the CDR3 cannot be placed on it with certainty; the CDR3 is given as TCRdb lists it. The CDR3 protein is CASRSGSGTGGSL. The chain is built from TRBV12-2 and TRBJ1-4; the D call TRBD1 from the table was never checked on the DNA. TRBV12-2 is marked as a pseudogene. Termini included, the CDR3 measures 13 amino acids.

The chain links TRBV19 to TRBJ1-2, with a weak D call TRBD1 (5 bases). The CDR3 extends over 15 amino acids. The germline CDR1 and CDR2 sequences are LNHDA and SQIVND (reference sequence). The V gene lost 3 bases and the J gene lost 8 bases, with 19 bases spanning the gap. CDR3 bases: TGTGCCAGTAGTATGGCAGGGAATGGATTTAGGGGCTACACCTTC. Protein sequence: CASSMAGNGFRGYTF.

The chain has TRBV4-2 and TRBJ2-2; perhaps TRBD2 as D (5 bases). There are 16 residues in the CDR3. CDR1 and CDR2 from the germline V gene are LGHNA and YNFKEQ. Trimming removed 0 bases from V and 6 bases from J, with 14 bases in between. CDR3 sequence: CASSQEPGNSAGELFF. The CDR3 DNA reads TGTGCCAGCAGCCAAGAACCCGGGAATAGCGCCGGGGAGCTGTTTTTT.

This clone was seen once. CDR3 coding DNA: TGTGCCAGCAGCTCTGTGGGCTGGGACAGGGGAAATGAGCAGTTCTTC. Translated, it gives CASSSVGWDRGNEQFF. V usage is TRBV5-4 and J usage is TRBJ2-1, with 10 bases identical to TRBD1. The J segment lost 7 bases and the V segment lost 3 bases, leaving 10 bases of the junction unmatched. The CDR3 length is 16 residues. In germline, CDR1 is SGHNT, CDR2 YYREEE (reference sequence).